The rows below give T cell receptor beta chains drawn from one sample of a study of T-cell reconstitution after alpha-beta-depleted transplantation in children. TCRdb passed the PCR reads through MiXCR, listing each CDR3 protein once. The sample yields 210,000 or so distinct CDR3 sequences, around 10% seen once. Sequenced here: PBMCs from the stem cell graft donor, sampled from the stem cell graft. The receptor set was obtained from a human donor who donated a stem cell graft to a child with acute lymphoblastic leukemia. Both conserved end residues are part of each CDR3. D genes are given only for firm matches. The size entry is marked missing in some rows and otherwise reads once, few, many or a size class.

>-|-|TRBV18|TRBJ2-5
CASSLRQASQETQYF
TGTGCCAGCTCACTTCGACAGGCATCGCAAGAGACCCAGTACTTC
>-|many|TRBV28|TRBJ2-3
CASTPHLTGTDTQYF
TGTGCCAGCACGCCCCACCTCACTGGGACAGATACGCAGTATTTT
>-|-|TRBV11-2|TRBJ1-1
CASSLGGNLDRAFF
TGTGCCAGCAGCTTAGGGGGCAACCTCGATCGGGCTTTCTTT
>-|many|TRBV7-6|TRBJ1-1
CASSLSSNTEAFF
TGTGCCAGCAGCTTATCTTCAAACACTGAAGCTTTCTTT
>TRBD1|-|TRBV6-1|TRBJ2-5
CASKGQHQETQYF
TGTGCCAGCAAGGGACAGCACCAAGAGACCCAGTACTTC
>-|-|TRBV7-7|TRBJ2-1
CASSLVWAGGTDEQFF
TGTGCCAGCAGCTTAGTTTGGGCGGGTGGTACTGATGAGCAGTTCTTC
>-|few|TRBV6-5|TRBJ1-5
CASRHSGAGQPQHF
TGTGCCAGCAGGCACTCAGGGGCTGGTCAGCCCCAGCATTTT
>TRBD1|few|TRBV20-1|TRBJ1-6
CSARDYLQGDNSPLHF
TGCAGTGCTAGAGATTACCTCCAGGGGGATAATTCACCCCTCCACTTT
>TRBD2|many|TRBV20-1|TRBJ2-3
CSARPSASGVDTQYF
TGCAGTGCTAGACCATCGGCTAGCGGGGTTGATACGCAGTATTTT
>-|-|TRBV6-5|TRBJ1-2
CASSYADSYGYTF
TGTGCCAGCAGTTACGCCGACAGCTATGGCTACACCTTC
>-|few|TRBV11-2|TRBJ1-6
CASSLGTGSGSPLHF
TGTGCCAGCAGCTTAGGCACAGGGAGCGGTTCACCCCTCCACTTT
>-|many|TRBV11-1|TRBJ2-2
CASSTNVDGELFF
TGTGCCAGCAGCACTAACGTGGACGGGGAGCTGTTTTTT
>TRBD1|few|TRBV15|TRBJ1-1
CATHNQQGFVNTEAFF
TGTGCCACCCATAATCAACAGGGGTTCGTGAACACTGAAGCTTTCTTT
>TRBD1|few|TRBV7-9|TRBJ2-5
CASSSSGTGANQETQYF
TGTGCCAGCAGCAGCTCCGGGACAGGGGCGAACCAAGAGACCCAGTACTTC
>TRBD1|-|TRBV6-5|TRBJ2-2
CASSSETGSTGELFF
TGTGCCAGCAGTTCCGAGACAGGGTCGACCGGGGAGCTGTTTTTT
>TRBD1|few|TRBV20-1|TRBJ1-1
CSALGDSKGEAFF
TGCAGTGCACTCGGGGACAGCAAAGGTGAAGCTTTCTTT
>-|few|TRBV12-3/TRBV12-4|TRBJ1-2
CASSLEGASNYGYTF
TGTGCCAGCAGTTTAGAAGGGGCTTCTAACTATGGCTACACCTTC
>-|many|TRBV29-1|TRBJ2-3
CSVLPFTDTQYF
TGCAGCGTGTTGCCGTTCACAGATACGCAGTATTTT
>TRBD2|many|TRBV7-9|TRBJ2-1
CASSLLLAGGVDEQFF
TGTGCCAGCAGCCTCCTATTAGCGGGGGGCGTCGATGAGCAGTTCTTC
>TRBD1|few|TRBV27|TRBJ2-1
CASSHRQGDEQFF
TGTGCCAGCAGTCACCGGCAGGGGGATGAGCAGTTCTTC
>-|once|TRBV5-4|TRBJ2-1
CASSLETDSYNEQFF
TGTGCCAGCAGCTTGGAGACAGACTCCTACAATGAGCAGTTCTTC
>-|few|TRBV5-1|TRBJ2-2
CASSLAWDRLPNTGELFF
TGCGCCAGCAGCTTGGCCTGGGACCGACTTCCGAACACCGGGGAGCTGTTTTTT
>TRBD2|-|TRBV7-8|TRBJ2-1
CASRQGASGNNEQFF
TGTGCCAGCCGCCAGGGCGCTAGCGGTAACAATGAGCAGTTCTTC
>TRBD1|-|TRBV20-1|TRBJ1-4
CSARDQGAGEKLFF
TGCAGTGCTAGAGATCAGGGGGCTGGCGAAAAACTGTTTTTT
>-|-|TRBV11-1|TRBJ1-1
CASSFPVGNTEAFF
TGTGCCAGCAGCTTCCCGGTTGGGAACACTGAAGCTTTCTTT
>TRBD1|many|TRBV10-3|TRBJ2-5
CAISDTGGATQETQYF
TGTGCCATCAGTGACACAGGGGGAGCTACGCAAGAGACCCAGTACTTC